This T cell receptor beta chain emerged from a study of HIV-infected patients and healthy controls. This clonotype showed up many times. This CDR3 is built from 15 residues. J was trimmed by 1 base and V by 4 bases; bases with no gene match: 5. CDR1 and CDR2 from the germline V gene are MNHEY and SVGAGI. TCRdb reanalysed the 5' RACE reads using MiXCR and keeps one entry per CDR3 protein. The sample shows almost 65,000 distinct CDR3 sequences, less than 20% of them seen only once. This clonotype was obtained from a human donor in good health. Sequencing was done on a sample of CD4+ T cells from blood. The chain links TRBV6-5 to TRBJ1-1; 8 nucleotides match TRBD1. This CDR3 reads CASSLDRASNTEAFF. The CDR3 DNA sequence: TGTGCCAGCAGTTTGGACAGGGCATCGAACACTGAAGCTTTCTTT.